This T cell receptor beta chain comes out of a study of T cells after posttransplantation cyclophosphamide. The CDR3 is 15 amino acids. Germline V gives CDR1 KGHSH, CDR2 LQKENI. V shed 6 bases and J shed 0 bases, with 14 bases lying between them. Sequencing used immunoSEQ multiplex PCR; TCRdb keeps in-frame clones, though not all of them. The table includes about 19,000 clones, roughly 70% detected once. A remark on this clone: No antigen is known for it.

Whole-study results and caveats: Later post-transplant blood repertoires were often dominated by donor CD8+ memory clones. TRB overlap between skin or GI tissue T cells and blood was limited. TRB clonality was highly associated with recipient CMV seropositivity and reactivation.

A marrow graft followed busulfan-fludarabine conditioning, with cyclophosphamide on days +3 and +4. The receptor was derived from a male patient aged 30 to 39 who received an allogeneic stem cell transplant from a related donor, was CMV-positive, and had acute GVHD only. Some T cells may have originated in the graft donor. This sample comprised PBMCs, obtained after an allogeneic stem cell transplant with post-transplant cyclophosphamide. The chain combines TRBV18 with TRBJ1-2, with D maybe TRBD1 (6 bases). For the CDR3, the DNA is TGTGCCAGCTCCTCGGGACACTCATCTAACTATGGCTACACCTTC. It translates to CASSSGHSSNYGYTF.